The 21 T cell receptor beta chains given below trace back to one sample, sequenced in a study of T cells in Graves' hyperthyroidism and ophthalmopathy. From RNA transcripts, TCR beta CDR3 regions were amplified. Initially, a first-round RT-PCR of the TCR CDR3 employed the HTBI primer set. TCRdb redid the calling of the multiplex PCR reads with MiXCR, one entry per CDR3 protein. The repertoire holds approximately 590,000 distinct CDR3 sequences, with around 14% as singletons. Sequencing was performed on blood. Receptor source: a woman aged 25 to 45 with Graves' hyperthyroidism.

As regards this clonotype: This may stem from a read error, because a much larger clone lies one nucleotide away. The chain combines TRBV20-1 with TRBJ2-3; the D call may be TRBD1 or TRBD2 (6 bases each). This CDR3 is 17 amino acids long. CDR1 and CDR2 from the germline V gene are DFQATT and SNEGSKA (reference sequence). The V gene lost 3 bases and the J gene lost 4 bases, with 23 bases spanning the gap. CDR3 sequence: CSASRDLPDRGPDTQYF. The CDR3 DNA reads TGCAGTGCTAGCCGGGACCTTCCGGACCGGGGGCCAGATACGCAGTATTTT.

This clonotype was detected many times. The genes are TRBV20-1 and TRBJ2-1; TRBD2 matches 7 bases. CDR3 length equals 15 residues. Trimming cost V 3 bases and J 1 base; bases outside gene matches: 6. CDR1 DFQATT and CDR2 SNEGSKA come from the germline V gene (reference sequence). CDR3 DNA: TGCAGTGCTAGCACGCGGGAGTCTTCCTACAATGAGCAGTTCTTC. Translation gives CSASTRESSYNEQFF.

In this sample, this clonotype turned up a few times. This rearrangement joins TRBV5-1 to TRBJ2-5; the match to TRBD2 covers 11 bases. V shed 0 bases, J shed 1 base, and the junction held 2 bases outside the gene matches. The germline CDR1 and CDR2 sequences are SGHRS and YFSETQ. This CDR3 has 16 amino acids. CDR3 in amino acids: CASSLVSGRAQETQYF. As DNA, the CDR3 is TGCGCCAGCAGCTTGGTTAGCGGGAGGGCCCAAGAGACCCAGTACTTC.

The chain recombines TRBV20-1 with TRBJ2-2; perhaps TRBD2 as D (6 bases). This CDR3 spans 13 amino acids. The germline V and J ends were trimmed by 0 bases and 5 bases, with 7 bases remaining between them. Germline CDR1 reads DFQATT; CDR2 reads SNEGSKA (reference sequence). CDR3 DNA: TGCAGTGCTAGAGATCGGGAGACCGGGGAGCTGTTTTTT. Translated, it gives CSARDRETGELFF.

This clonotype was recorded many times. The DNA of the CDR3 is TGTGCCAGCAAAATCGGCGGGAGGATATACGAGCAGTACTTC. Protein sequence: CASKIGGRIYEQYF. The chain joins TRBV12-3 or TRBV12-4 to TRBJ2-7; 8 nucleotides agree with TRBD2. Trimming took 7 bases from V and 4 from J; bases not matched to a gene: 9. This CDR3 contains 14 residues.

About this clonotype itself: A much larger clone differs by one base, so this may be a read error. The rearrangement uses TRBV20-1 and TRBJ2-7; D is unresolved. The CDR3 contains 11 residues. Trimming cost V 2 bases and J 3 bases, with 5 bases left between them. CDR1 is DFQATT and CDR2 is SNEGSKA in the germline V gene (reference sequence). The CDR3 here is CSARKDYEQYF. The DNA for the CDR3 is TGCAGTGCTAGAAAGGACTACGAGCAGTACTTC.

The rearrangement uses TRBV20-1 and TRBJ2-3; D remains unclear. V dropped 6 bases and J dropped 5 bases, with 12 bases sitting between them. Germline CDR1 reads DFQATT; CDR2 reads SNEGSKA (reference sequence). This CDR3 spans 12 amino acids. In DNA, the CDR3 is TGCAGTGCATACAAGCCGGGAGATACGCAGTATTTT. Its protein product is CSAYKPGDTQYF.

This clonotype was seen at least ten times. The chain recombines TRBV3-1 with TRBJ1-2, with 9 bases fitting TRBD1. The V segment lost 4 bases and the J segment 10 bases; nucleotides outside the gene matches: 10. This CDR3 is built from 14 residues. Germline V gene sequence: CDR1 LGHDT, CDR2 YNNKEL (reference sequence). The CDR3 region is CASSRPGTGQFYTF. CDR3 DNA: TGTGCCAGCAGCCGACCTGGGACAGGGCAATTCTACACCTTC.

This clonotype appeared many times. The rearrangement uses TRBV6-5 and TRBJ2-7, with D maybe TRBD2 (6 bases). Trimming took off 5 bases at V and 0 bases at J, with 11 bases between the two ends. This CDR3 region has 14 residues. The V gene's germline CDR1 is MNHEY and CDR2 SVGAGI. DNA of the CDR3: TGTGCCAGCAGTGCTCTAGCGACCTCCTACGAGCAGTACTTC. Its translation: CASSALATSYEQYF.

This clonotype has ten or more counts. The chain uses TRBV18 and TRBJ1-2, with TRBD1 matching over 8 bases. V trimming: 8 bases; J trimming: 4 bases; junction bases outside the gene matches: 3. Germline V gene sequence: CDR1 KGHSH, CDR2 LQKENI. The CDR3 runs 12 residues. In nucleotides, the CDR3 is TGTGCCAGCCTTGACAGGGGCTATGGCTACACCTTC. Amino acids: CASLDRGYGYTF.

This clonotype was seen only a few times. The CDR3 here is CAIRETFRLAGGSSSPGEDNEQFF. The CDR3 bases are TGTGCCATCAGGGAAACTTTTAGGCTAGCGGGAGGGTCGTCCTCGCCGGGTGAAGACAATGAGCAGTTCTTC. The chain combines TRBV10-3 with TRBJ2-1, with 12 bases matching TRBD2. Germline lookup yields CDR1 ENHRY and CDR2 SYGVKD. The CDR3 loop spans 24 amino acids. Trimming at V came to 6 bases and at J to 5 bases, leaving 32 bases not matched to a gene.

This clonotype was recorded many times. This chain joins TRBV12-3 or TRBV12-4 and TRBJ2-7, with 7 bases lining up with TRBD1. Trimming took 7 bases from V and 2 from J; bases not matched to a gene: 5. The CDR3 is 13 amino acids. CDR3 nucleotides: TGTGCCAGCACTACAGGGGTTCCCTACGAGCAGTACTTC. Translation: CASTTGVPYEQYF.

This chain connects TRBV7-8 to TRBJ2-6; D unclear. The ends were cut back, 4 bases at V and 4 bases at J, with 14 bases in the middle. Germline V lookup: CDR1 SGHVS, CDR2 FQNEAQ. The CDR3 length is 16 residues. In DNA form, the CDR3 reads TGTGCCAGCAGCTCCGCGGCTGGGTTCGGGGCCAACGTCCTGACTTTC. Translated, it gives CASSSAAGFGANVLTF.

The CDR3 is CATKGQGNYGYTF. The CDR3 DNA sequence: TGTGCCACCAAAGGACAGGGGAACTATGGCTACACCTTC. This rearrangement joins TRBV10-3 to TRBJ1-2; 9 bases are a match to TRBD1. After removal of 10 bases from V and 2 bases from J, the junction contained 5 bases not matched to a gene. The germline V gene has CDR1 ENHRY and CDR2 SYGVKD. This CDR3 has 13 residues.

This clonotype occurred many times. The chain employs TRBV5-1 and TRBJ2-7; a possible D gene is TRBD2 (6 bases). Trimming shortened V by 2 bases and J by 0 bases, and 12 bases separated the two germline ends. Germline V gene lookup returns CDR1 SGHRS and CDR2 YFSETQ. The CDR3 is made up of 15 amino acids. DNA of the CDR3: TGCGCCAGCAGCTTCTGGGCGGGGCTCTCCTACGAGCAGTACTTC. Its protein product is CASSFWAGLSYEQYF.

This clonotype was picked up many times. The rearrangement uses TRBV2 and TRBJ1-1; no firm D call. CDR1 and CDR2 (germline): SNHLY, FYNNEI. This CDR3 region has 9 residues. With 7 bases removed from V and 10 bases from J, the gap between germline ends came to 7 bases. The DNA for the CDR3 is TGTGCCAGCACGAGTAGAGCTTTCTTT. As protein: CASTSRAFF.

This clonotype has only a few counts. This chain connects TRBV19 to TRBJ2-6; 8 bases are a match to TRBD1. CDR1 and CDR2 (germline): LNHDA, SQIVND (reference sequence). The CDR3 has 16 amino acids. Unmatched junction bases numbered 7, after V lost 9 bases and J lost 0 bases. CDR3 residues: CASADRAFSGANVLTF. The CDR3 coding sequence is TGTGCCAGCGCGGACAGGGCTTTCTCTGGGGCCAACGTCCTGACTTTC.

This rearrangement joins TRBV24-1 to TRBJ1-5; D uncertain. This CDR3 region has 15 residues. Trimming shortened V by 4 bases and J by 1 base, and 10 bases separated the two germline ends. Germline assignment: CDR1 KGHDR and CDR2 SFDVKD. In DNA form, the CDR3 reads TGTGCCACCAGTGACAATGTGGGCAGCAATCAGCCCCAGCATTTT. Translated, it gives CATSDNVGSNQPQHF.

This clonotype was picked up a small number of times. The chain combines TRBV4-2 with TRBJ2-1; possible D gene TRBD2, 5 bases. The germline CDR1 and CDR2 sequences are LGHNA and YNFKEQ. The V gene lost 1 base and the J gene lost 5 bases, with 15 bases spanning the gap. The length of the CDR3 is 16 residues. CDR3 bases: TGTGCCAGCAGCCAAGGACTAAGCCCCATTAACAATGAGCAGTTCTTC. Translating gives CASSQGLSPINNEQFF.

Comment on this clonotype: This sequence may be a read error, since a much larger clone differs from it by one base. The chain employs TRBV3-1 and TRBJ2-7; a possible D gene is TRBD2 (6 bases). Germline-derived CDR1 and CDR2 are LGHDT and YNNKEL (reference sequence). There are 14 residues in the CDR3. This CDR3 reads CASRLRGSSYGQYF. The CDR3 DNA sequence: TGTGCCAGCAGGCTCCGGGGGAGCTCCTACGGGCAGTACTTC.

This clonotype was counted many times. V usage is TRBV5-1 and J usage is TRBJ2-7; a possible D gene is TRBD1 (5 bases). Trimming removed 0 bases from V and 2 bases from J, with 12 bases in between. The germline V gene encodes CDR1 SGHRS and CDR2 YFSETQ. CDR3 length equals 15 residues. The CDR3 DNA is TGCGCCAGCAGCTTGGATCTGGGGCGGACCTACGAGCAGTACTTC. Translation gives CASSLDLGRTYEQYF. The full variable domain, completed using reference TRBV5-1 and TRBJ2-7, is KAGVTQTPRYLIKTRGQQVTLSCSPISGHRSVSWYQQTPGQGLQFLFEYFSETQRNKGNFPGRFSGRQFSNSRSEMNVSTLELGDSALYLCASSLDLGRTYEQYFGPGTRLTVT.